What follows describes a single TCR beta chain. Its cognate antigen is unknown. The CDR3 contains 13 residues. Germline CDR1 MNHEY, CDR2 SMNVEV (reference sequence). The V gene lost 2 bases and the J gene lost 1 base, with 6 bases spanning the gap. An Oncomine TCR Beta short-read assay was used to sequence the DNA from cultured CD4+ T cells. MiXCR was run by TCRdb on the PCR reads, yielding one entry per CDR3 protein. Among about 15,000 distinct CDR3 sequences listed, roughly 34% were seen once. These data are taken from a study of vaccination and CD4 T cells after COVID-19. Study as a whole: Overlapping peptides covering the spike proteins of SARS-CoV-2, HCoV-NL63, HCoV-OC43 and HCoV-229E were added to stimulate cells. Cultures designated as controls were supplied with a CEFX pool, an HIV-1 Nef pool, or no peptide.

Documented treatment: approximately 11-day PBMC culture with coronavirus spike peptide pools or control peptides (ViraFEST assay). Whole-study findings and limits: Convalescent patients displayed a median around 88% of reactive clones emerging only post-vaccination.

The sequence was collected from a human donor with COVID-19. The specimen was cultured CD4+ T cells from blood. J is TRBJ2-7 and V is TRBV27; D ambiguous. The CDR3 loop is CASSLHRSYEQYF. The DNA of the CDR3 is TGTGCCAGCAGTTTACACAGATCCTACGAGCAGTACTTC.